A single sample gave rise to the 19 T cell receptor beta chains below, sequenced in a study of CD8 T cells in ankylosing spondylitis. TCRdb re-called the 5' RACE reads through MiXCR, storing one row per CDR3 protein. Seen here are about 220,000 distinct CDR3 sequences, around 25% observed once, and the top ten hold less than 8.5%. Material for sequencing was blood, either unsorted or a sorted T cell fraction (not recorded which). These receptors all come from a male donor with ankylosing spondylitis or in good health (not recorded which).

This clonotype was counted at least ten times. The chain employs TRBV20-1 and TRBJ1-6, with 7 bases that match TRBD1. Germline values: CDR1 DFQATT, CDR2 SNEGSKA (reference sequence). The CDR3 contains 15 residues. With V trimmed by 2 bases and J by 6 bases, 7 bases remained unmatched. CDR3 amino acids: CSARSEGAGNSPLHF. CDR3 sequence (DNA): TGCAGTGCTAGATCGGAGGGGGCTGGTAATTCACCCCTCCACTTT.

This clonotype was counted a few times. The chain employs TRBV7-2 and TRBJ1-4, with D unclear. Trimming left V 0 bases short and J 5 bases short, with 10 bases between. Germline CDR1 reads SGHTA; CDR2 reads FQGNSA. This CDR3 contains 15 residues. CDR3 residues: CASSLAGQLNEKLFF. The CDR3 DNA sequence: TGTGCCAGCAGCTTAGCAGGCCAGCTGAATGAAAAACTGTTTTTT.

The CDR3: CAISGGSGRGTDTQYF. In nucleotides, the CDR3 is TGTGCCATCAGTGGGGGTAGCGGGAGAGGGACAGATACGCAGTATTTT. This sequence joins TRBV10-3 and TRBJ2-3, with 9 bases matching TRBD2. The CDR3 is 16 amino acids. With V trimmed by 4 bases and J by 3 bases, 8 bases remained unmatched. The germline V gene encodes CDR1 ENHRY and CDR2 SYGVKD.

The rearrangement uses TRBV20-1 and TRBJ2-7; 9 bases fit TRBD2. The CDR3 contains 15 residues. The trim removed 1 base at V and 7 bases at J, leaving 11 bases unmatched. Per the germline V gene, CDR1 is DFQATT and CDR2 is SNEGSKA (reference sequence). CDR3 bases: TGCAGTGCTAGAGTGAGTCTAGCGGGAAGGTCTGAGCAGTACTTC. This encodes CSARVSLAGRSEQYF.

This clonotype was counted at least ten times. The chain uses TRBV7-6 and TRBJ2-1; D unresolved. V lost 7 bases and J lost 6, with 13 bases in between. Germline CDR1 and CDR2: SGHVS and FNYEAQ. This CDR3 has 13 amino acids. CDR3 sequence: CASTRQGSNEQFF. CDR3 nucleotides: TGTGCCAGCACTCGTCAAGGGTCCAATGAGCAGTTCTTC.

The V and J genes are TRBV20-1 and TRBJ2-1; the D gene could be TRBD1 or TRBD2 (5 bases each). Germline CDR1 reads DFQATT; CDR2 reads SNEGSKA (reference sequence). The CDR3 is made up of 14 amino acids. Trimming left V 4 bases short and J 7 bases short, with 17 bases between. CDR3 sequence (DNA): TGCAGTGCTAATTCACCGGGACCACCAAATGAGCAGTTCTTC. Translated, it gives CSANSPGPPNEQFF.

A few counts support this clonotype. The rearrangement joins TRBV20-1 to TRBJ2-1; D not resolved. The CDR3 has 13 residues. V was pared by 2 bases and J by 2 bases, with 7 bases between. Germline CDR1 and CDR2: DFQATT and SNEGSKA (reference sequence). CDR3 coding DNA: TGCAGTGCTAGACTTATCGCCTACAATGAGCAGTTCTTC. Its protein product is CSARLIAYNEQFF.

The V call is TRBV5-5, the J call TRBJ2-5; perhaps TRBD1 as D (6 bases). Trimming removed 5 bases from V and 5 bases from J, with 10 bases in between. Germline V gives CDR1 SGHKS, CDR2 YYEKEE (reference sequence). The CDR3 loop spans 12 amino acids. The chain's CDR3 is CASSYQGETQYF. In nucleotides, the CDR3 is TGTGCCAGCAGTTATCAGGGGGAGACCCAGTACTTC. Based on the CDR3 plus reference TRBV5-5 and TRBJ2-5, the full variable domain is DAGVTQSPTHLIKTRGQQVTLRCSPISGHKSVSWYQQVLGQGPQFIFQYYEKEERGRGNFPDRFSARQFPNYSSELNVNALLLGDSALYLCASSYQGETQYFGPGTRLLVL.

V gene TRBV20-1 combines with J gene TRBJ2-7; TRBD2 matches at 10 bases. Germline lookup yields CDR1 DFQATT and CDR2 SNEGSKA (reference sequence). Trimming cost V 0 bases and J 3 bases; bases outside gene matches: 5. The length of the CDR3 is 15 residues. The CDR3, as DNA: TGCAGTGCTAGAGAGGCTAGCGGGAGCTTCTACGAGCAGTACTTC. Translated, it gives CSAREASGSFYEQYF.

Written as DNA, the CDR3 is TGTGCCAGCAGTGATACATCCAGGGGCACTGAAGCTTTCTTT. This codes for CASSDTSRGTEAFF. The chain uses TRBV6-4 and TRBJ1-1; perhaps TRBD1 as D (6 bases). V dropped 3 bases and J dropped 4 bases, with 12 bases sitting between them. This CDR3 contains 14 residues. The germline V gene has CDR1 MRHNA and CDR2 SNTAGT.

This clonotype was seen ten or more times. The chain combines TRBV7-2 with TRBJ2-7; D gene ambiguous. With 0 bases removed from V and 4 bases from J, the gap between germline ends came to 4 bases. Germline loops: CDR1 SGHTA, CDR2 FQGNSA. The CDR3 sequence is 12 residues long. The CDR3 DNA sequence: TGTGCCAGCAGCTTAGCGCATTACGAGCAGTACTTC. It is translated as CASSLAHYEQYF.

This clonotype was found many times. The chain carries TRBV5-1 and TRBJ2-3; D is possibly TRBD1 or TRBD2 (6 bases each). V dropped 2 bases and J dropped 3 bases, with 25 bases sitting between them. The CDR3 has 19 amino acids. Germline V gene lookup returns CDR1 SGHRS and CDR2 YFSETQ. CDR3 DNA: TGCGCCAGCAGCTTTCCTAGAAGGGGGAGGATGAGCAAGACAGATACGCAGTATTTT. This encodes CASSFPRRGRMSKTDTQYF.

This clonotype was recorded at least ten times. This chain connects TRBV20-1 to TRBJ2-7; 11 nucleotides agree with TRBD1. Germline lookup yields CDR1 DFQATT and CDR2 SNEGSKA (reference sequence). V shed 6 bases, J shed 4 bases, and the junction held 8 bases outside the gene matches. The length of the CDR3 is 14 residues. Here the CDR3 reads CSAVSGQGGYEQYF. The CDR3 nucleotides read TGCAGTGCCGTTTCGGGACAGGGGGGGTACGAGCAGTACTTC.

The V call is TRBV5-1, the J call TRBJ2-7; D is unresolved. Germline V gene sequence: CDR1 SGHRS, CDR2 YFSETQ. The CDR3 runs to 14 residues. V was clipped by 4 bases and J by 0 bases, with 11 bases between them. The CDR3 sequence is CASSRGYSSYEQYF. For the CDR3, the DNA is TGCGCCAGCAGCCGAGGCTACAGCTCCTACGAGCAGTACTTC.

This clonotype has only a few counts. This chain joins TRBV7-9 and TRBJ2-7, with 7 bases fitting TRBD1. The V and J ends lost 1 base and 7 bases, in that order; junction bases with no gene match: 7. Germline assignment: CDR1 SEHNR and CDR2 FQNEAQ (reference sequence). The CDR3 runs to 14 residues. The DNA for the CDR3 is TGTGCCAGCAGCTTAGACGGGACAGAAGGGGAGCAGTACTTC. Its protein product is CASSLDGTEGEQYF.

There are many counts of this clonotype. The chain links TRBV7-2 to TRBJ2-5, with TRBD1 matching over 8 bases. CDR1 SGHTA and CDR2 FQGNSA come from the germline V gene. V shed 5 bases, J shed 1 base, and the junction held 12 bases outside the gene matches. CDR3 size: 17 residues. The CDR3 sequence is CASSPIGGQAIQETQYF. The DNA of the CDR3 is TGTGCCAGCAGCCCTATCGGGGGACAGGCGATCCAAGAGACCCAGTACTTC.

Only a few counts were recorded for this clonotype. This chain uses TRBV5-4 with TRBJ2-6; no clear D. The CDR3 is made up of 16 amino acids. The germline V gene has CDR1 SGHNT and CDR2 YYREEE (reference sequence). The V end was cut by 5 bases, the J end by 1 base, with 13 bases between. CDR3 nucleotides: TGTGCCAGCAGACTTGGTCAACCTTCTGGGGCCAACGTCCTGACTTTC. It translates to CASRLGQPSGANVLTF.

This clonotype occurred a few times. V gene TRBV20-1 combines with J gene TRBJ1-4; D call uncertain. V lost 5 bases, J lost 1 base, and 11 bases lay in between. The length of the CDR3 is 14 residues. Germline V gene lookup returns CDR1 DFQATT and CDR2 SNEGSKA (reference sequence). The CDR3 DNA reads as TGCAGTGCTTTACCGGGCGGAACTAATGAAAAACTGTTTTTT. This sequence encodes CSALPGGTNEKLFF.

This clonotype was recorded many times. The rearrangement uses TRBV14 and TRBJ2-2; 11 bases are a match to TRBD2. Germline CDR1 reads SGHDN; CDR2 reads FVKESK. The trim removed 4 bases at V and 7 bases at J, leaving 5 bases unmatched. CDR3 length: 15 residues. CDR3 amino acids: CASSLTSGRFGELFF. For the CDR3, the DNA is TGTGCCAGCAGCCTAACTAGCGGGAGATTCGGGGAGCTGTTTTTT.